This T cell receptor (beta chain) emerged from a study of OX40 agonist ivuxolimab in advanced cancers. In the study overall: Ivuxolimab was an agonistic, fully human IgG2 monoclonal antibody directed against OX40 (CD134), a costimulatory receptor. Intravenous ivuxolimab was administered to patients every 2 weeks at six dose levels: 0.01, 0.1, 0.3, 1.5, 3 and 10 mg/kg. Of the roughly 54 dose-escalation patients, hepatocellular carcinoma was present in about 20, melanoma in approximately 15, renal cell carcinoma in 9 and head and neck cancer in 9. A male proportion of 75% to 85% and a mean age of approximately 60 years, ranging from roughly 23 to 85, were recorded for the dose-escalation cohort. Prior anti-PD-1, anti-PD-L1 or anti-CTLA-4 therapy was permitted, and checkpoint inhibitors had been received by about 37% of dose-escalation patients. Three dose-escalation patients achieved partial responses, one with hepatocellular carcinoma and two with cutaneous melanoma. The point of sequencing TCRbeta in the periphery was to test whether ivuxolimab changed TCR sequence diversity and drove clonal T-cell expansion. The paper describes the monotherapy dose-escalation part (N = 52 patients) of the phase I trial of ivuxolimab. What the authors observed across the whole study: The antigen specificity of the peripheral T cells that underwent clonal expansion was not determined. Low levels of normalized T-cell clonal expansion were also seen in some patients who did not respond. Clonal expansion of both CD4+ and CD8+ blood T cells was observed from baseline to week 6 at doses 0.1 to 3.0 mg/kg. After ivuxolimab, more expanded clones were found on average in CD8+ T cells than in CD4+ T cells. Partial responders in the 0.1-3.0 mg/kg groups had among the lowest normalized peripheral clonal expansion, especially among CD8+ T cells.

The trial excluded patients who had a history of autoimmune disease or were on systemic immunosuppression. In every dose cohort, peripheral blood was drawn for TCR sequencing at baseline, cycle 4 day 1, and cycle 7 day 1. The samples were taken from a phase I, first-in-human, multicenter, open-label dose-escalation trial of ivuxolimab. Adults with locally advanced or metastatic melanoma, renal cell carcinoma, hepatocellular carcinoma or head and neck squamous cell carcinoma were enrolled in the trial. CD4+ and CD8+ T cells were sorted separately from peripheral blood before TCR sequencing. Via the germline V gene, CDR1 is MDHEN and CDR2 SYDVKM. Relative to germline, V is 2 bases shorter and J is 4 bases shorter, with 9 bases between their ends. The CDR3 runs 14 residues from the cysteine to the phenylalanine. Kept here is only the CDR3 DNA, which spans 42 bases and is read in frame from base 1. Genomic DNA was isolated from the sorted cells so that the TCRbeta CDR3 region could be sequenced. The immunoSEQ Assay was used to sequence the TCRbeta CDR3 regions. Sourced from immuneACCESS, this table was stored by TCRdb with only in-frame sequences that have V and J called. A share of the clones is absent; for the studies checked, an unresolved V gene accounts for under half, and the remainder has no known explanation. The sample table contains tens of thousands of clones; only one count was recorded for about 90% of them. The top ten constitute 9.5% to 10% of the sample.

In the case of this clone: It has no known antigen specificity. No per-base quality is available; no much larger clone lies one base away.

The clonotype originates from an adult with an advanced solid tumor such as melanoma, head and neck, liver or kidney cancer. The rearrangement joined TRBV28 to TRBJ1-5, with the identity of the D gene unclear. Sequences were derived from CD4+ or CD8+ T cells sorted from blood, sampled in a trial of the OX40 agonist ivuxolimab. At the DNA level, the sequence is TGTGCCAGCAGTTTACCCCACAAAAATCAGCCCCAGCATTTT. Translation gives CASSLPHKNQPQHF.